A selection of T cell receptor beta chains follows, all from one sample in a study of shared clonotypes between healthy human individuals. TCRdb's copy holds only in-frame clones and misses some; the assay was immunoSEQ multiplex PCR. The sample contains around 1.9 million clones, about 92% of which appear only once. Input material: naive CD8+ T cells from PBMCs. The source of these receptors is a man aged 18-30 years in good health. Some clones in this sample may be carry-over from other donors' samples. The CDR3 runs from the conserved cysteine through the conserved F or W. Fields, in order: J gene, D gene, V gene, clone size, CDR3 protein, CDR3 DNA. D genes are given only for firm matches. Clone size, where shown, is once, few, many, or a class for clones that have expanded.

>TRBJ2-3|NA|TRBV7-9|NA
CASSLSATSTDTQYF
TGTGCCAGCAGCTTAAGTGCGACTAGCACAGATACGCAGTATTTT
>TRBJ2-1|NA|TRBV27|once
CASSLKTGRDEQFF
TGTGCCAGCAGTTTAAAGACGGGTCGGGATGAGCAGTTCTTC
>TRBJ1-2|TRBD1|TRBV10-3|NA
CAIHGTGENYGYTF
TGTGCCATCCACGGGACAGGAGAAAACTATGGCTACACCTTC
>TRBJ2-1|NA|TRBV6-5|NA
CASSYGERVHEQFF
TGTGCCAGCAGTTACGGGGAAAGGGTCCATGAGCAGTTCTTC
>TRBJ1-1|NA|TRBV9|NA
CASSATDMNTEAFF
TGTGCCAGCAGCGCCACGGACATGAACACTGAAGCTTTCTTT
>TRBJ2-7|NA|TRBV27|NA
CASSPFEGDSYEQYF
TGTGCCAGCAGTCCCTTCGAGGGGGACTCCTACGAGCAGTACTTC
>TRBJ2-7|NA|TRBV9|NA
CASSVGGYPYEQYF
TGTGCCAGCAGCGTAGGGGGATACCCCTACGAGCAGTACTTC
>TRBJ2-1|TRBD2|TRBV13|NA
CASSPPGTSNNEQFF
TGTGCCAGCAGCCCGCCCGGGACTAGCAACAATGAGCAGTTCTTC
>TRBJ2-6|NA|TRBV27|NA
CASRPRQDAGANVLTF
TGTGCCAGCAGACCTAGACAGGATGCTGGGGCCAACGTCCTGACTTTC
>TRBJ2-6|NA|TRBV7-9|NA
CASSLAGRANVLTF
TGTGCCAGCAGCTTAGCGGGCAGAGCCAACGTCCTGACTTTC
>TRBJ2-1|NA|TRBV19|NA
CASSTTGRAFSYNEQFF
TGTGCCAGTAGTACTACGGGCCGCGCTTTCTCCTACAATGAGCAGTTCTTC
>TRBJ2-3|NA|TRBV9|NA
CASSVRGDSTDTQYF
TGTGCCAGCAGCGTAAGGGGGGACAGCACAGATACGCAGTATTTT
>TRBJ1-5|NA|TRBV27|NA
CASSLARYNQPQHF
TGTGCCAGCAGTTTAGCACGGTACAATCAGCCCCAGCATTTT
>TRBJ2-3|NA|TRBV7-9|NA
CASSQTGGGPGTDTQYF
TGTGCCAGCAGCCAAACGGGGGGCGGCCCGGGGACAGATACGCAGTATTTT
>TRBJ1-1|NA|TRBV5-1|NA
CASSLVGGGGNTEAFF
TGCGCCAGCAGCTTGGTGGGGGGCGGTGGGAACACTGAAGCTTTCTTT
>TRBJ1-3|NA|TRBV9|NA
CASSILPGDTSGNTIYF
TGTGCCAGCAGCATATTACCAGGGGACACCTCTGGAAACACCATATATTTT
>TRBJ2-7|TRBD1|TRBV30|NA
CAWTAGTGVSYEQYF
TGTGCCTGGACTGCCGGGACAGGGGTCTCCTACGAGCAGTACTTC
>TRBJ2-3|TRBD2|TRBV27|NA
CASSWASGVSDTQYF
TGTGCCAGCAGTTGGGCTAGCGGGGTCTCAGATACGCAGTATTTT
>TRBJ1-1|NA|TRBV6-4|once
CASRGRGNTEAFF
TGTGCCAGCAGAGGCCGAGGGAACACTGAAGCTTTCTTT
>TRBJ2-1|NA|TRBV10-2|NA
CASRGSGPYNEQFF
TGCGCCAGCAGAGGGAGCGGCCCCTACAATGAGCAGTTCTTC
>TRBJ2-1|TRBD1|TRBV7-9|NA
CASRGDRGDEQFF
TGTGCCAGCAGGGGGGACAGGGGCGATGAGCAGTTCTTC
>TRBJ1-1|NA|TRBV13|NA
CASSPRHLNTEAFF
TGTGCCAGCAGCCCCAGACACTTAAACACTGAAGCTTTCTTT
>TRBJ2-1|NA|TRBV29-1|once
CSARTPNEQFF
TGCAGCGCGCGTACCCCAAATGAGCAGTTCTTC
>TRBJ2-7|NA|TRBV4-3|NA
CASSQGSTPTSSYEQYF
TGCGCCAGCAGCCAAGGGTCGACCCCTACCAGCTCCTACGAGCAGTACTTC
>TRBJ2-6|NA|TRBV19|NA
CASRLTSSGANVLTF
TGTGCCAGTAGACTTACCTCCTCTGGGGCCAACGTCCTGACTTTC
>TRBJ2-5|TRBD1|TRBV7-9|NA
CASSQDRARETQYF
TGTGCCAGCAGCCAAGACAGGGCGCGAGAGACCCAGTACTTC
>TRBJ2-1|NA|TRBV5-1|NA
CASSPTPATESYNEQFF
TGCGCCAGCAGCCCTACGCCAGCGACCGAATCTTACAATGAGCAGTTCTTC
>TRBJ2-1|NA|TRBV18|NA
CASSPFGSGRAQPGEQFF
TGTGCCAGCTCACCATTTGGGTCCGGTAGGGCACAGCCCGGTGAGCAGTTCTTC
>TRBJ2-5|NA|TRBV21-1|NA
CASSKARTSGGQETQYF
TGTGCCAGCAGCAAAGCCCGAACTAGCGGGGGCCAAGAGACCCAGTACTTC
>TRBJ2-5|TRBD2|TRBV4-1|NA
CASSNLAGGPGETQYF
TGCGCCAGCAGCAACCTAGCGGGAGGGCCGGGGGAGACCCAGTACTTC
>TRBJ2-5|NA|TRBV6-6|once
CASTTRGVIQETQYF
TGTGCCAGCACCACTAGAGGTGTAATTCAAGAGACCCAGTACTTC
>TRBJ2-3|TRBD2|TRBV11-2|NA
CASSLAFLGGRETDTQYF
TGTGCCAGCAGCTTAGCCTTTCTCGGCGGGAGGGAAACAGATACGCAGTATTTT
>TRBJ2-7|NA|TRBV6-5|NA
CASSPDSGYYEQYF
TGTGCCAGCAGCCCGGACAGCGGCTACTACGAGCAGTACTTC
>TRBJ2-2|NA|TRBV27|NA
CASSFLGNTGELFF
TGTGCCAGCAGTTTCTTGGGTAACACCGGGGAGCTGTTTTTT
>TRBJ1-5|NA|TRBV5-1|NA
CASSLGGAADQPQHF
TGCGCCAGCAGCTTGGGGGGGGCAGCCGATCAGCCCCAGCATTTT
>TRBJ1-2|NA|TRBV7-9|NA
CASRPLLTSYGYTF
TGTGCCAGCAGACCTTTATTAACAAGCTATGGCTACACCTTC
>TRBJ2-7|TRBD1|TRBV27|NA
CASSPSRGPSSYEQYF
TGTGCCAGCAGCCCATCGAGGGGGCCGAGCTCCTACGAGCAGTACTTC
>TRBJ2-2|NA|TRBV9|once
CASSGFGAGELFF
TGTGCCAGCAGCGGATTTGGAGCCGGGGAGCTGTTTTTT
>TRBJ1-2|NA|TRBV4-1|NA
CASSHLGTHGYTF
TGCGCCAGCAGCCACTTAGGGACCCATGGCTACACCTTC
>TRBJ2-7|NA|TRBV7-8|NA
CASSPLASYEQYF
TGTGCCAGCAGCCCCCTCGCCTCCTACGAGCAGTACTTC
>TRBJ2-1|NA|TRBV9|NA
CASSYRQLSYNEQFF
TGTGCCAGCAGCTACCGACAGTTATCCTACAATGAGCAGTTCTTC
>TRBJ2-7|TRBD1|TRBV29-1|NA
CSASTGPWYEQYF
TGCAGCGCCTCGACAGGGCCGTGGTACGAGCAGTACTTC
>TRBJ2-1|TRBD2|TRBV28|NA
CASSLTGTGTSGYNEQFF
TGTGCCAGCAGTTTGACAGGGACCGGGACTAGCGGCTACAATGAGCAGTTCTTC
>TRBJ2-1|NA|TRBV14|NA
CASSQEGTLLYNEQFF
TGTGCCAGCAGCCAAGAAGGGACATTGTTGTACAATGAGCAGTTCTTC
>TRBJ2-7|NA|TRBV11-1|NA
CASSLLAEGVGYYEQYF
TGTGCCAGCAGCCTCCTCGCGGAGGGGGTCGGATACTACGAGCAGTACTTC
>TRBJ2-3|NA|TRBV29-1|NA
CSGRRGRGTDTQYF
TGCAGCGGCCGCAGGGGTCGGGGGACAGATACGCAGTATTTT
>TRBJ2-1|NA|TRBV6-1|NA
CASSESPYGRGSYNEQFF
TGTGCCAGCAGTGAATCCCCGTACGGGCGGGGCTCCTACAATGAGCAGTTCTTC
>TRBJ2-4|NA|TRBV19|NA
CASSIDLTQVQYF
TGTGCCAGTAGTATAGATCTAACCCAAGTTCAGTACTTC